The 26 T cell receptor beta chains below come from one sample, sequenced in a study of cytomegalovirus exposure and HLA in healthy donors. The PCR contained 60 Vbeta and 13 Jbeta primers. Assay used: immunoSEQ multiplex PCR; TCRdb lists only in-frame clones, some missing. This sample yields 100,000 to 120,000 clones, of which 75% to 80% are seen a single time; around 1.3% belongs to the top ten. Material: PBMCs. Receptors originate from a woman under 40 in good health and CMV-seronegative.

Many counts were recorded for this clone. The chain employs TRBV19 and TRBJ1-2; 10 nucleotides line up with TRBD1. The CDR3 runs to 15 residues. J gave up 4 bases and V 6 bases, and 8 bases lay outside the gene matches. Per the germline V gene, CDR1 is LNHDA and CDR2 is SQIVND (reference sequence). For the CDR3, the DNA is TGTGCCAGTAGAAACGACAGGGGGCAGGCCTATGGCTACACCTTC. Residues: CASRNDRGQAYGYTF.

The chain recombines TRBV4-3 with TRBJ2-1, with 10 bases that match TRBD2. CDR3 size: 16 residues. CDR1 is LGHNA and CDR2 is YSLEER in the germline V gene. The junction had 5 bases not matched to a gene; V was cut back by 1 base and J by 5 bases. This chain's CDR3 is CASSQVLAGENNEQFF. CDR3 nucleotide sequence: TGCGCCAGCAGCCAAGTTCTAGCGGGAGAGAACAATGAGCAGTTCTTC.

The chain carries TRBV4-3 and TRBJ1-4; 8 bases fit TRBD1. Germline CDR1 is LGHNA and CDR2 is YSLEER. Losses at the gene ends were 1 base for V and 11 bases for J; bases not matched to a gene: 15. There are 17 residues in the CDR3. CDR3 DNA sequence: TGCGCCAGCAGCCAAGTTCCGGCAGGGGGCGAAAGTCATAAACTGTTTTTT. It codes for CASSQVPAGGESHKLFF.

The rearrangement links TRBV7-9 to TRBJ2-7, with D perhaps TRBD1 (6 bases). The CDR3 runs to 14 residues. Per germline, CDR1 SEHNR and CDR2 FQNEAQ (reference sequence). V lost 4 bases and J 5 bases, leaving 15 bases between the germline ends. Here the CDR3 reads CASSSRRGIHEQYF. The CDR3 nucleotides read TGTGCCAGCAGCTCCCGCAGGGGTATCCACGAGCAGTACTTC.

The J gene is TRBJ1-3, the V gene TRBV7-8, with D perhaps matching TRBD1 (5 bases). Germline V gene lookup returns CDR1 SGHVS and CDR2 FQNEAQ. The CDR3 spans 14 residues. V lost 5 bases and J lost 3, with 11 bases in between. In nucleotides, the CDR3 is TGTGCCAGCAGCCTCGCCGGGGGTGGAAACACCATATATTTT. Protein: CASSLAGGGNTIYF. The variable domain in full, with the rest retrieved from reference TRBV7-8 and TRBJ1-3, is GAGVSQSPRYKVAKRGQDVALRCDPISGHVSLFWYQQALGQGPEFLTYFQNEAQLDKSGLPSDRFFAERPEGSVSTLKIQRTQQEDSAVYLCASSLAGGGNTIYFGEGSWLTVV.

V gene TRBV30 combines with J gene TRBJ1-2, with 9 bases matching TRBD1. Germline V gene lookup returns CDR1 GTSNPN and CDR2 SVGIG (reference sequence). Trimming at V came to 6 bases and at J to 6 bases, leaving 8 bases not matched to a gene. The CDR3 contains 13 residues. CDR3 loop: CACPGTGKNGYTF. The CDR3 nucleotides read TGTGCCTGTCCCGGGACAGGGAAAAATGGCTACACCTTC.

This chain connects TRBV28 to TRBJ2-1; 8 bases are shared with TRBD2. V lost 5 bases and J lost 6; bases outside the gene matches: 3. Looked up from germline, CDR1 is MDHEN and CDR2 is SYDVKM. The CDR3 totals 13 residues. The CDR3 spells CASSVLAVNEQFF. CDR3 in DNA: TGTGCCAGCAGTGTACTAGCGGTCAATGAGCAGTTCTTC.

The chain employs TRBV29-1 and TRBJ2-7; 8 bases match TRBD2. The junction had 17 bases not matched to a gene; V was cut back by 4 bases and J by 3 bases. This CDR3 region has 17 residues. CDR1 is SQVTM and CDR2 is ANQGSEA in the germline V gene. DNA of the CDR3: TGCAGCGTTGTTGGGAGGCCGAATAGCGGGGAGGTCTACGAGCAGTACTTC. Translating it yields CSVVGRPNSGEVYEQYF.

This chain connects TRBV6-6 to TRBJ1-2; D may be TRBD1 (6 bases). V was shortened by 0 bases and J by 2 bases, with 7 bases between the two germline ends. CDR1 is MNHNY, CDR2 SVGAGI, per germline (reference sequence). The CDR3 is made up of 14 amino acids. The chain's CDR3 is CASSYSQGNYGYTF. CDR3 DNA sequence: TGTGCCAGCAGTTACTCGCAGGGGAACTATGGCTACACCTTC.

The rearrangement uses TRBV7-2 and TRBJ1-5; 7 bases agree with TRBD1. This CDR3 is built from 13 residues. The germline gives CDR1 SGHTA, CDR2 FQGNSA. Trimming took 4 bases from V and 4 from J; bases not matched to a gene: 1. The CDR3 DNA reads as TGTGCCAGCAGCTCACAGGGGAATCAGCCCCAGCATTTT. Its translation is CASSSQGNQPQHF. Filled out from reference TRBV7-2 and TRBJ1-5, the complete variable domain reads GAGVSQSPSNKVTEKGKDVELRCDPISGHTALYWYRQSLGQGLEFLIYFQGNSAPDKSGLPSDRFSAERTGGSVSTLTIQRTQQEDSAVYLCASSSQGNQPQHFGDGTRLSIL.

This clone was detected a few times. The chain joins TRBV7-2 to TRBJ1-2, with 8 bases that match TRBD1. V trimming: 0 bases; J trimming: 8 bases; junction bases outside the gene matches: 5. The CDR3 totals 14 residues. Germline V CDR1 and CDR2: SGHTA, FQGNSA. The CDR3 sequence: CASSLAKRDRGYTF. The CDR3 DNA follows: TGTGCCAGCAGCTTAGCGAAACGGGACAGGGGCTACACCTTC.

This clone was found once. The chain employs TRBV6-1 and TRBJ2-1, with 8 bases that match TRBD2. In germline, CDR1 is MNHNS, CDR2 SASEGT. Trimming took 5 bases from V and 0 from J; bases not matched to a gene: 3. The CDR3 loop spans 15 amino acids. The CDR3 coding sequence is TGTGCCAGCAGTACCCGGGGGGGCTCCTACAATGAGCAGTTCTTC. It specifies CASSTRGGSYNEQFF.

This clone was recorded only once. The rearrangement links TRBV7-3 to TRBJ2-1; D not certain. The V and J ends lost 5 bases and 5 bases respectively, with 7 bases between them. The germline gives CDR1 SGHTA, CDR2 FQGTGA. The CDR3 contains 12 residues. CDR3 in amino acids: CASSQHDNEQFF. As DNA, the CDR3 is TGTGCCAGCAGCCAACATGACAATGAGCAGTTCTTC.

The genes are TRBV28 and TRBJ2-7; 9 nucleotides agree with TRBD2. Per germline, CDR1 MDHEN and CDR2 SYDVKM. CDR3 length: 15 residues. V gave up 7 bases and J gave up 2 bases; unmatched junction bases: 9. The chain's CDR3 is CASNVLAGSPYEQYF. The CDR3 region has the DNA TGTGCCAGCAACGTTCTAGCGGGAAGCCCCTACGAGCAGTACTTC.

The chain employs TRBV4-3 and TRBJ2-7; 9 bases are shared with TRBD2. In germline, CDR1 is LGHNA, CDR2 YSLEER. J lost 6 bases, V lost 0 bases, and 12 bases had no gene match. The CDR3 sequence is 17 residues long. The CDR3, as DNA: TGCGCCAGCAGCCAAGAAGGGCTAGCGGGAACCCCCGGCGAGCAGTACTTC. Its translation is CASSQEGLAGTPGEQYF.

The chain employs TRBV5-4 and TRBJ2-5, with D hard to call. This CDR3 has 13 residues. Germline V gene sequence: CDR1 SGHNT, CDR2 YYREEE (reference sequence). Trimming took off 3 bases at V and 0 bases at J, with 6 bases between the two ends. CDR3 protein: CASSYSYQETQYF. CDR3 bases: TGTGCCAGCAGCTACTCGTACCAAGAGACCCAGTACTTC.

The sample holds a few counts of this clone. The V call is TRBV4-1, the J call TRBJ2-5, with D maybe TRBD2 (6 bases). This CDR3 has 14 residues. V lost 5 bases to trimming and J lost 3 bases, with 13 bases between them. CDR1 and CDR2 from the germline V gene are MGHRA and YSYEKL. The CDR3 spells CASSVLASEETQYF. CDR3 DNA: TGCGCCAGCAGCGTACTGGCTAGCGAAGAGACCCAGTACTTC.

Here the CDR3 reads CASSFASGGNEQFF. DNA for the CDR3: TGTGCCAGCAGTTTCGCTAGCGGGGGCAATGAGCAGTTCTTC. The J gene is TRBJ2-1, the V gene TRBV27; 10 bases match TRBD2. There are 14 residues in the CDR3. Germline V lookup: CDR1 MNHEY, CDR2 SMNVEV (reference sequence). V was clipped by 3 bases and J by 6 bases; unmatched bases: 2.

The chain is built from TRBV28 and TRBJ2-7; TRBD1 matches 12 bases. V trimming: 4 bases; J trimming: 6 bases; junction bases outside the gene matches: 7. This CDR3 spans 15 amino acids. Germline CDR1 reads MDHEN; CDR2 reads SYDVKM. In nucleotides, the CDR3 is TGTGCCAGCAGTTCCCCGGGACAGGGGGCTGGCGAGCAGTACTTC. Amino acids: CASSSPGQGAGEQYF.

This clone was observed a few times. The rearrangement links TRBV25-1 to TRBJ1-1; no firm D call. Between the trimmed V and J ends, which lost 1 base and 8 bases, there was a span of 8 bases. The length of the CDR3 is 12 residues. Germline loops: CDR1 MGHDK, CDR2 SYGVNS. The CDR3, as DNA: TGTGCCAGCAGTGAATGGGCGGGGGAAGCTTTCTTT. Encoded protein: CASSEWAGEAFF.

The chain joins TRBV11-2 to TRBJ2-7, with no clear D. V was cut by 5 bases and J by 3 bases, with 14 bases left in between. This CDR3 region has 14 residues. The germline V gene has CDR1 SGHAT and CDR2 FQNNGV. As DNA, the CDR3 is TGTGCCAGCAGCCCAACAAAAAGACTCTACGAGCAGTACTTC. Its protein product is CASSPTKRLYEQYF. The variable domain in full, with the rest retrieved from reference TRBV11-2 and TRBJ2-7, is EAGVAQSPRYKIIEKRQSVAFWCNPISGHATLYWYQQILGQGPKLLIQFQNNGVVDDSQLPKDRFSAERLKGVDSTLKIQPAKLEDSAVYLCASSPTKRLYEQYFGPGTRLTVT.

The chain couples TRBV19 to TRBJ1-6, with 7 bases aligning to TRBD1. The junction had 7 bases not matched to a gene; V was cut back by 4 bases and J by 7 bases. Germline-derived CDR1 and CDR2 are LNHDA and SQIVND (reference sequence). This CDR3 is built from 15 residues. The CDR3 bases are TGTGCCAGTAGTACCCTAGACAGGGACAATTCACCCCTCCACTTT. It specifies CASSTLDRDNSPLHF. The complete variable domain, with remaining parts taken from reference TRBV19 and TRBJ1-6, reads DGGITQSPKYLFRKEGQNVTLSCEQNLNHDAMYWYRQDPGQGLRLIYYSQIVNDFQKGDIAEGYSVSREKKESFPLTVTSAQKNPTAFYLCASSTLDRDNSPLHFGNGTRLTVT.

The count of this clone is one. The chain couples TRBV12-2 to TRBJ1-5. TRBV12-2 is given as a pseudogene. CDR3 length: 12 residues. The CDR3 nucleotides are TGTGCAAGTCGCTCTGGGGAGGGGCCCCAGCATTTT. Its translation is CASRSGEGPQHF.

The chain recombines TRBV5-4 with TRBJ2-3, with 11 bases identical to TRBD2. This CDR3 region has 17 residues. CDR1 SGHNT and CDR2 YYREEE come from the germline V gene (reference sequence). The V segment lost 0 bases and the J segment 7 bases; nucleotides outside the gene matches: 10. CDR3 residues: CASSLVSGRGLPHTQYF. Here the CDR3 DNA reads TGTGCCAGCAGCTTGGTTAGCGGGAGGGGACTCCCTCATACGCAGTATTTT.

The V gene is TRBV6-8, the J gene TRBJ1-5, with D perhaps TRBD1 (5 bases). The germline V and J ends were trimmed by 1 base and 6 bases, with 7 bases remaining between them. In germline, CDR1 is MNHGY, CDR2 SAAAGT. The CDR3 is 13 residues long. The CDR3 sequence: CASSYWGLQPQHF. The CDR3 DNA reads as TGTGCCAGCAGTTACTGGGGCCTTCAGCCCCAGCATTTT.

A remark on this clone: Just one base apart from a much larger clone, this may be a read error. The V call is TRBV10-2, the J call TRBJ2-3; 11 positions match TRBD2. J was trimmed by 0 bases and V by 4 bases; bases with no gene match: 0. The CDR3 consists of 15 residues. CDR1 and CDR2 (germline): WSHSY, SAAADI. The CDR3, as DNA: TGCGCCAGCAGTGGGACTAGCGGGAGCACAGATACGCAGTATTTT. Translated: CASSGTSGSTDTQYF.